A single sample is the source of the 21 T cell receptor beta chains below, sequenced in a study of lymphopenia after photon versus proton radiotherapy. TCRdb's copy holds only in-frame clones and misses some; the assay was immunoSEQ multiplex PCR. The table includes around 30,000 clones, 89% detected once. Sequenced here: peripheral blood, sampled from a patient treated with proton-based radiotherapy. These TCRs come from a woman in her 70s with pancreatic cancer. Some clones in this sample may be carry-over from other donors' samples.

This clone was counted a few times. The V gene is TRBV2, the J gene TRBJ1-2; TRBD1 aligns across 7 bases. The CDR3 length is 15 residues. The germline V gene encodes CDR1 SNHLY and CDR2 FYNNEI. V was clipped by 5 bases and J by 7 bases; unmatched bases: 13. The CDR3 DNA is TGTGCCAGCAGTCCAAGTGAGGGGGCGCTCGGTGGCTACACCTTC. Protein sequence: CASSPSEGALGGYTF.

The J gene is TRBJ2-2, the V gene TRBV7-2; D unresolved. Deletions cut 5 bases from V and 3 bases from J, with 4 bases between. The germline V gene encodes CDR1 SGHTA and CDR2 FQGNSA. The CDR3 is 12 residues long. CDR3 nucleotides: TGTGCCAGCAGCCCGTACACCGGGGAGCTGTTTTTT. This codes for CASSPYTGELFF.

The chain links TRBV7-2 to TRBJ2-5, with D perhaps matching TRBD2 (6 bases). This CDR3 region has 13 residues. Germline loops: CDR1 SGHTA, CDR2 FQGNSA. V lost 3 bases to trimming and J lost 5 bases, with 10 bases between them. CDR3 nucleotides: TGTGCCAGCAGCTTCGGGGGAAAGGAGACCCAGTACTTC. Translation: CASSFGGKETQYF.

This rearrangement joins TRBV4-2 to TRBJ2-7, with 7 bases lining up with TRBD2. The V and J ends lost 2 bases and 4 bases, in that order; junction bases with no gene match: 8. Germline assignment: CDR1 LGHNA and CDR2 YNFKEQ. This CDR3 is built from 15 residues. DNA of the CDR3: TGTGCCAGCAGCCAACGACTAGCCGGCGGATACGAGCAGTACTTC. This encodes CASSQRLAGGYEQYF.

The CDR3 DNA reads TGTGCCAGCAGCGAAGGACTAGCGGGGTACAATGAGCAGTTCTTC. The encoded protein is CASSEGLAGYNEQFF. The chain carries TRBV6-4 and TRBJ2-1; 12 positions agree with TRBD2. Germline values: CDR1 MRHNA, CDR2 SNTAGT. The CDR3 sequence is 15 residues long. J gave up 4 bases and V 6 bases, and 4 bases lay outside the gene matches.

The chain joins TRBV19 to TRBJ2-1; D may be TRBD1 (5 bases). Germline V lookup: CDR1 LNHDA, CDR2 SQIVND (reference sequence). CDR3 size: 11 residues. The germline V and J ends were trimmed by 3 bases and 8 bases, with 5 bases remaining between them. CDR3 DNA sequence: TGTGCCAGTAGTATCAGGGATGAGCAGTTCTTC. It is translated as CASSIRDEQFF.

This clone was recorded once. The rearrangement links TRBV7-2 to TRBJ2-1, with D maybe TRBD2 (6 bases). The ends were cut back, 2 bases at V and 2 bases at J, with 19 bases in the middle. The CDR3 contains 18 residues. Germline CDR1 reads SGHTA; CDR2 reads FQGNSA. In DNA form, the CDR3 reads TGTGCCAGCAGCTTAAGATCCGGACGGGAGACCGCCTACAATGAGCAGTTCTTC. Its protein is CASSLRSGRETAYNEQFF. The variable domain in full, with the rest retrieved from reference TRBV7-2 and TRBJ2-1, is GAGVSQSPSNKVTEKGKDVELRCDPISGHTALYWYRQSLGQGLEFLIYFQGNSAPDKSGLPSDRFSAERTGGSVSTLTIQRTQQEDSAVYLCASSLRSGRETAYNEQFFGPGTRLTVL.

V gene TRBV19 combines with J gene TRBJ1-6; tentatively, D is TRBD1 (6 bases). With 5 bases removed from V and 7 bases from J, the gap between germline ends came to 15 bases. Germline V gene lookup returns CDR1 LNHDA and CDR2 SQIVND (reference sequence). The CDR3 is 15 residues long. The CDR3 nucleotides read TGTGCCAGTAGTGCCTCCAGGGGCCCGAATTCACCCCTCCACTTT. Protein product: CASSASRGPNSPLHF.

This chain links TRBV21-1 with TRBJ1-4. TRBV21-1 is a known pseudogene. The CDR3 spans 13 residues. CDR3 sequence reads: CASNHRGNEKLFF. Written as DNA, the CDR3 is TGTGCCAGCAACCATCGAGGTAATGAAAAACTGTTTTTT.

This chain uses TRBV29-1 with TRBJ2-5, with 7 bases identical to TRBD2. Germline CDR1 SQVTM, CDR2 ANQGSEA. The CDR3 consists of 14 residues. V dropped 4 bases and J dropped 4; count of bases not matched to a gene: 9. The CDR3 coding sequence is TGCAGCGTTGGGGGAGGGAGTGGAAGAGAGACCCAGTACTTC. This sequence encodes CSVGGGSGRETQYF.

This chain links TRBV14 with TRBJ2-1, with a possible D match to TRBD2 (5 bases). With 0 bases removed from V and 6 bases from J, the gap between germline ends came to 15 bases. The CDR3 loop spans 16 amino acids. CDR1 and CDR2 from the germline V gene are SGHDN and FVKESK. CDR3: CASSQDAGQRRNEQFF. The CDR3 nucleotides read TGTGCCAGCAGCCAAGACGCCGGGCAGCGGCGCAATGAGCAGTTCTTC.

V gene TRBV11-3 combines with J gene TRBJ2-5; 10 bases line up with TRBD2. CDR3 size: 15 residues. V gave up 5 bases and J gave up 3 bases; unmatched junction bases: 6. Germline CDR1 is SGHNT and CDR2 is YENEEA. CDR3 nucleotides: TGTGCCAGCAGCATCAGCGGACTAGCGGAAGAGACCCAGTACTTC. It yields the protein CASSISGLAEETQYF.

This chain links TRBV6-1 with TRBJ1-5, with 7 bases lining up with TRBD1. V was clipped by 5 bases and J by 1 base; unmatched bases: 5. CDR1 and CDR2 from the germline V gene are MNHNS and SASEGT. The CDR3 contains 15 residues. As DNA, the CDR3 is TGTGCCAGCAGTAACGACAGGGCCAGCAATCAGCCCCAGCATTTT. Its protein is CASSNDRASNQPQHF.

The chain uses TRBV5-5 and TRBJ2-4; a possible D gene is TRBD1 (6 bases). Deletions cut 1 base from V and 5 bases from J, with 16 bases between. CDR1 and CDR2 (germline): SGHKS, YYEKEE (reference sequence). The CDR3 totals 16 residues. The CDR3 DNA is TGTGCCAGCAGCTTGCTTAACAGGGACCCTCAAAACATTCAGTACTTC. It specifies CASSLLNRDPQNIQYF.

V is TRBV7-8 and J is TRBJ2-2; possibly TRBD1 for D (5 bases). V was trimmed by 3 bases and J by 5 bases, leaving 10 bases between them. Germline V gene lookup returns CDR1 SGHVS and CDR2 FQNEAQ. This CDR3 region has 14 residues. CDR3 sequence reads: CASSFREGTGELFF. The CDR3 bases are TGTGCCAGCAGCTTCAGGGAAGGAACCGGGGAGCTGTTTTTT.

The count of this clone is one. This rearrangement joins TRBV28 to TRBJ1-4; the match to TRBD1 covers 9 bases. Per germline, CDR1 MDHEN and CDR2 SYDVKM. V was clipped by 4 bases and J by 5 bases; unmatched bases: 5. The CDR3 is made up of 15 amino acids. For the CDR3, the DNA is TGTGCCAGCAGTTCACTGGGGACAGGGAATGAAAAACTGTTTTTT. Its translation is CASSSLGTGNEKLFF.

The rearrangement uses TRBV28 and TRBJ2-7; 10 bases agree with TRBD2. From germline, CDR1 is MDHEN and CDR2 SYDVKM. This CDR3 region has 16 residues. Losses at the gene ends were 4 bases for V and 3 bases for J; bases not matched to a gene: 9. Written as DNA, the CDR3 is TGTGCCAGCAGTTCTCCGACTAGCGGGCTTCTCTACGAGCAGTACTTC. Amino acids: CASSSPTSGLLYEQYF.

The CDR3 bases are TGTGCCTGGAGCCAAAGGATCGATCAGCCCCAGCATTTT. Amino acid sequence: CAWSQRIDQPQHF. The chain employs TRBV30 and TRBJ1-5; D gene unclear. CDR1 is GTSNPN and CDR2 is SVGIG in the germline V gene (reference sequence). There are 13 residues in the CDR3. The germline V and J ends were trimmed by 3 bases and 5 bases, with 11 bases remaining between them.

The V and J genes are TRBV28 and TRBJ1-2, with TRBD1 matching 7 bases. Germline V lookup: CDR1 MDHEN, CDR2 SYDVKM. CDR3 length: 16 amino acids. The V and J ends lost 3 bases and 5 bases, in that order; junction bases with no gene match: 12. The CDR3 protein is CASSLLPGQNSYGYTF. As DNA, the CDR3 is TGTGCCAGCAGTTTGCTTCCGGGACAGAATTCGTATGGCTACACCTTC.

The chain couples TRBV11-2 to TRBJ1-2; 9 positions agree with TRBD1. The CDR3 is made up of 17 amino acids. The J segment lost 2 bases and the V segment lost 1 base, leaving 8 bases of the junction unmatched. Germline loops: CDR1 SGHAT, CDR2 FQNNGV. The CDR3 is CASSLGVLGQGNYGYTF. CDR3 in DNA: TGTGCCAGCAGCTTAGGGGTCCTTGGACAGGGGAACTATGGCTACACCTTC. The full variable domain, with the rest looked up from reference TRBV11-2 and TRBJ1-2, is EAGVAQSPRYKIIEKRQSVAFWCNPISGHATLYWYQQILGQGPKLLIQFQNNGVVDDSQLPKDRFSAERLKGVDSTLKIQPAKLEDSAVYLCASSLGVLGQGNYGYTFGSGTRLTVV.

This clone came up once. The chain carries TRBV10-3 and TRBJ2-2; possible D gene TRBD2, 5 bases. V was cut by 0 bases and J by 4 bases, with 12 bases left in between. This CDR3 has 16 amino acids. CDR1 is ENHRY, CDR2 SYGVKD, per germline. CDR3: CAISESASLVTGELFF. The CDR3 DNA follows: TGTGCCATCAGTGAGTCGGCTAGCCTAGTCACCGGGGAGCTGTTTTTT.